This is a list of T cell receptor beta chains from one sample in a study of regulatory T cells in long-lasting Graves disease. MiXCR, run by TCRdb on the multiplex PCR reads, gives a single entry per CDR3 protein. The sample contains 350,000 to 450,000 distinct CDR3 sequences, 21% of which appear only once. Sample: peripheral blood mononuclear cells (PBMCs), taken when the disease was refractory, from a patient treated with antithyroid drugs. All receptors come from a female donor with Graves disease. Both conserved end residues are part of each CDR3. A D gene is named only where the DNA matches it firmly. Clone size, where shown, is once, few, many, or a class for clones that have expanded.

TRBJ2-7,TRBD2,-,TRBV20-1,CSARDTVTGGPYEQYF,TGCAGTGCTAGAGATACCGTTACGGGAGGGCCCTACGAGCAGTACTTC
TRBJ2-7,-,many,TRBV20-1,CSARSTSSYEQYF,TGCAGTGCTAGATCGACTAGTTCCTACGAGCAGTACTTC
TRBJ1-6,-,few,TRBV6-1,CASSEEREKGNSPLHF,TGTGCCAGCAGTGAAGAGAGGGAAAAGGGTAATTCACCCCTCCACTTT
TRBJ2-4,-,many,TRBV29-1,CSVEDPGSFPKNIQYF,TGCAGCGTTGAAGATCCAGGCAGTTTCCCTAAAAACATTCAGTACTTC
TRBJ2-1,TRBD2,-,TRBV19,CASSIAGLAGGEQFF,TGTGCCAGTAGTATAGCAGGACTAGCGGGAGGTGAGCAGTTCTTC
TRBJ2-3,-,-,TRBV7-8,CASSLEGLTDTQYF,TGTGCCAGCAGCTTAGAGGGACTCACAGATACGCAGTATTTT
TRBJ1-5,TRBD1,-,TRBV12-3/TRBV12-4,CASTLGQGSQPQHF,TGTGCCAGCACCCTAGGACAGGGCTCTCAGCCCCAGCATTTT
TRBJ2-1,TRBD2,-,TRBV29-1,CSAKTSDYNEQFF,TGCAGCGCAAAGACTAGCGACTACAATGAGCAGTTCTTC
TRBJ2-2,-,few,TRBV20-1,CSARENLGGGGELFF,TGCAGTGCTAGAGAAAATCTCGGGGGAGGCGGGGAGCTGTTTTTT
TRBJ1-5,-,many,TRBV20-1,CSALDSRNGEIVRPQHF,TGCAGTGCTCTCGACAGCAGAAATGGAGAGATTGTTCGGCCCCAGCATTTT
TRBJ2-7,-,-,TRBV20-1,CSADAGGVSYEQYF,TGCAGTGCAGATGCCGGAGGGGTCTCCTACGAGCAGTACTTC
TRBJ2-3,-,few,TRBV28,CASSYQAPDTQYF,TGTGCCAGCAGTTACCAGGCCCCGGATACGCAGTATTTT
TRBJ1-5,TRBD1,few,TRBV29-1,CSVRQGDYQPQHF,TGCAGCGTTCGACAGGGGGATTATCAGCCCCAGCATTTT
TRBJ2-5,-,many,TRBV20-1,CSASPTGIQETQYF,TGCAGTGCTAGTCCCACAGGGATCCAAGAGACCCAGTACTTC
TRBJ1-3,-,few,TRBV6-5,CASSYHPGGGNTIYF,TGTGCCAGCAGTTACCACCCCGGAGGCGGAAACACCATATATTTT
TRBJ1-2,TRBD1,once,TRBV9,CASSVGTGEGYYGYTF,TGTGCCAGCAGCGTAGGGACAGGGGAAGGCTACTATGGCTACACCTTC
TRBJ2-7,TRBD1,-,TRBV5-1,CASSLGHGTGGIEQYF,TGCGCCAGCAGCTTAGGTCACGGGACAGGGGGCATCGAGCAGTACTTC
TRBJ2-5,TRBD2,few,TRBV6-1,CASRVGTSGAQETQYF,TGTGCCAGCAGAGTTGGGACTAGCGGGGCCCAAGAGACCCAGTACTTC
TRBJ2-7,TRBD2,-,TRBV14,CASSQVTSGRAHEQYF,TGTGCCAGCAGCCAGGTGACTAGCGGGAGGGCCCACGAGCAGTACTTC
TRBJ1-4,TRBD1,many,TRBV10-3,CAISGTGNEKLFF,TGTGCCATCAGTGGGACAGGAAATGAAAAACTGTTTTTT
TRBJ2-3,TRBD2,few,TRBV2,CASSVRLAGGTQYF,TGTGCCAGCAGTGTCCGACTAGCGGGAGGTACGCAGTATTTT
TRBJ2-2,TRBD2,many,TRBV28,CASSRTGWTSGIGTGELFF,TGTGCCAGCAGTCGTACAGGATGGACTAGCGGGATCGGAACCGGGGAGCTGTTTTTT
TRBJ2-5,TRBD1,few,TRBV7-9,CASSSGTGRLLF,TGTGCCAGCAGCTCCGGGACAGGGCGACTACTCTTC
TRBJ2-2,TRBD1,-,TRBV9,CASSVDRSGGYGELFF,TGTGCCAGCAGCGTGGATCGGTCAGGGGGTTACGGGGAGCTGTTTTTT
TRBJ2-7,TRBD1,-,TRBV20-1,CSGTGGYEQYF,TGCAGCGGGACAGGGGGCTACGAGCAGTACTTC
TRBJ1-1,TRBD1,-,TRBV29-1,CSVATGTGGFYGAFF,TGCAGCGTTGCGACCGGGACAGGGGGATTCTATGGAGCTTTCTTT
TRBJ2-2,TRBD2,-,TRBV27,CASSSGGRALYTGELFF,TGTGCCAGCAGTTCGGGGGGGAGGGCCCTCTACACCGGGGAGCTGTTTTTT
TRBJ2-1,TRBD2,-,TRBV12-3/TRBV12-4,CASSRPTSGRSYNEQFF,TGTGCCAGCAGTCGTCCGACTAGCGGGAGGTCCTACAATGAGCAGTTCTTC
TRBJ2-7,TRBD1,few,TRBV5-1,CASSSVEGTGYEQYF,TGCGCCAGCAGTTCAGTAGAGGGGACAGGCTACGAGCAGTACTTC
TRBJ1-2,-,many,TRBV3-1,CASSQERTYGYTF,TGTGCCAGCAGCCAAGAGCGAACCTATGGCTACACCTTC
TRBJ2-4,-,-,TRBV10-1,CAGGTEAKNIQYF,TGCGCCGGTGGCACGGAAGCCAAAAACATTCAGTACTTC
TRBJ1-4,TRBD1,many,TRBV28,CASSSGTGERGEKLFF,TGTGCCAGCAGTTCCGGGACAGGGGAAAGAGGTGAAAAACTGTTTTTT
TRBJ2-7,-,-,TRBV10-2,CASRTSGRRSSYEQYF,TGCGCCAGCAGGACTAGTGGGAGGAGGAGCTCCTACGAGCAGTACTTC
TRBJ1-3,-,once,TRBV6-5,CASSYGSSIYF,TGTGCCAGCAGTTACGGTTCCTCCATATATTTT
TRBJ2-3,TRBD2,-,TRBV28,CASSLATSGTSTDTQYF,TGTGCCAGCAGTTTGGCGACTAGCGGGACTAGCACAGATACGCAGTATTTT
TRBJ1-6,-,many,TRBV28,CANQESSYNSPLHF,TGTGCCAACCAGGAGAGCTCCTATAATTCACCCCTCCACTTT
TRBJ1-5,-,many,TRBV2,CASSPARGQPQHF,TGTGCCAGCAGTCCCGCCCGAGGACAGCCCCAGCATTTT
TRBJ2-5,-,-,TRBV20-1,CSANNRGGQETQYF,TGCAGTGCAAATAATAGAGGGGGCCAAGAGACCCAGTACTTC
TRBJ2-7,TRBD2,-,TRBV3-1,CASSQTGGPGEQYF,TGTGCCAGCAGCCAAACGGGAGGGCCGGGCGAGCAGTACTTC